The 20 T cell receptor beta chains below all came from one sample that was sequenced in a study of T cells in Graves' hyperthyroidism and ophthalmopathy. The TCR beta CDR3 regions underwent amplification using RNA transcripts as the source. HTBI primers were the set used in a first-round RT-PCR of the TCR CDR3. TCRdb itself ran the multiplex PCR reads through MiXCR, one entry per CDR3 protein. Altogether hundreds of thousands of distinct CDR3 sequences are present, more than 14% being singletons, with the ten largest covering 12%. What was sequenced was blood. The receptor source for this set is a woman in her forties or fifties with Graves' ophthalmopathy.

This clonotype was observed at least ten times. The rearrangement links TRBV6-2 or TRBV6-3 to TRBJ2-7, with unresolved D. Germline V gene lookup returns CDR1 MNHEY and CDR2 SVGEGT. The CDR3 is 12 residues long. The V and J ends lost 5 bases and 3 bases respectively, with 8 bases between them. DNA of the CDR3: TGTGCCAGCAGTGACCGTCTCTACGAGCAGTACTTC. Translation gives CASSDRLYEQYF.

V usage is TRBV24-1 and J usage is TRBJ1-4; 8 bases align to TRBD1. Germline V CDR1 and CDR2: KGHDR, SFDVKD. The ends lost 4 bases at V and 7 bases at J; junction bases unmatched: 4. The CDR3 length is 14 residues. The CDR3 loop reads CATSDSGQGEKLFF. CDR3 DNA: TGTGCCACCAGTGACTCTGGACAGGGTGAAAAACTGTTTTTT.

This clonotype was observed a few times. The chain joins TRBV5-1 to TRBJ1-6, with D perhaps TRBD1 (5 bases). The ends were cut back, 7 bases at V and 8 bases at J, with 19 bases in the middle. This CDR3 is 15 amino acids long. Germline assignment: CDR1 SGHRS and CDR2 YFSETQ. The CDR3 spells CASSGEGPSYSPLHF. Written as DNA, the CDR3 is TGCGCCAGCTCCGGAGAGGGACCGAGTTATTCACCCCTCCACTTT.

This clonotype was seen repeatedly, ten times or more. The chain couples TRBV6-1 to TRBJ2-6; TRBD1 matches at 7 bases. With V trimmed by 5 bases and J by 1 base, 11 bases remained unmatched. The CDR3 is made up of 18 amino acids. Germline assignment: CDR1 MNHNS and CDR2 SASEGT. As DNA, the CDR3 is TGTGCCAGCAGTTCCACGCCGGGACAGAGATCTGGGGCCAACGTCCTGACTTTC. It encodes CASSSTPGQRSGANVLTF.

This clonotype was observed many times. CDR3 residues: CASSYGQLREQYF. The CDR3 bases are TGCGCCAGCAGCTATGGACAGTTACGCGAGCAGTACTTC. The chain has TRBV5-1 and TRBJ2-7, with D possibly TRBD1 on 6 matching bases. The CDR3 has 13 residues. Trimming took off 3 bases at V and 6 bases at J, with 13 bases between the two ends. Per germline, CDR1 SGHRS and CDR2 YFSETQ.

The sample holds a few counts of this clonotype. CDR3 coding DNA: TGTGCCAGCAGCGGTAGCGGGAGTGGGAGCAATGAGCAGTTCTTC. Translating gives CASSGSGSGSNEQFF. The chain is built from TRBV9 and TRBJ2-1, with 9 bases aligning to TRBD2. The CDR3 runs 15 residues. V lost 3 bases, J lost 6 bases, and 7 bases stayed unmatched. Germline V gene data show CDR1 as SGDLS and CDR2 as YYNGEE.

This clonotype was seen repeatedly, ten times or more. The chain recombines TRBV11-2 with TRBJ2-1; D uncertain. Germline CDR1 SGHAT, CDR2 FQNNGV. Trimming removed 2 bases at V and 9 bases at J, with 14 bases between. The CDR3 sequence is 14 residues long. For the CDR3, the DNA is TGTGCCAGCAGCTTATCTGGGTCTCATGCTGAGCAGTTCTTC. Translating gives CASSLSGSHAEQFF.

This clonotype was counted many times. This chain joins TRBV30 and TRBJ2-1; unclear D gene. The CDR3 contains 12 residues. V lost 4 bases and J 5 bases, leaving 9 bases between the germline ends. Germline CDR1 GTSNPN, CDR2 SVGIG (reference sequence). The CDR3 is CAWTPPHNEQFF. In nucleotides, the CDR3 is TGTGCCTGGACCCCCCCCCACAATGAGCAGTTCTTC. Together with reference TRBV30 and TRBJ2-1, the CDR3 gives the full variable domain: SQTIHQWPATLVQPVGSPLSLECTVEGTSNPNLYWYRQAAGRGLQLLFYSVGIGQISSEVPQNLSASRPQDRQFILSSKKLLLSDSGFYLCAWTPPHNEQFFGPGTRLTVL.

This chain links TRBV7-2 with TRBJ1-3; unclear D gene. Germline V lookup: CDR1 SGHTA, CDR2 FQGNSA. V was clipped by 0 bases and J by 3 bases, with 9 bases between them. The CDR3 has 15 amino acids. This CDR3 is CASSLADRIGNTIYF. The CDR3 nucleotides read TGTGCCAGCAGCTTAGCGGACCGGATTGGAAACACCATATATTTT.

V is TRBV29-1 and J is TRBJ1-5; weak D call: TRBD1 (5 bases). Looked up from germline, CDR1 is SQVTM and CDR2 is ANQGSEA. This CDR3 is built from 13 residues. V dropped 6 bases and J dropped 1 base, with 10 bases sitting between them. CDR3 in amino acids: CSVRTQSNQPQHF. The CDR3 coding sequence is TGCAGCGTGAGGACACAAAGCAATCAGCCCCAGCATTTT.

The chain links TRBV24-1 to TRBJ2-1, with 7 nucleotides matching TRBD2. V was pared by 0 bases and J by 0 bases, with 4 bases of the junction left unmatched. From germline, CDR1 is KGHDR and CDR2 SFDVKD. This CDR3 contains 17 residues. CDR3: CATSDLQRGNSYNEQFF. Here the CDR3 DNA reads TGTGCCACCAGTGATTTGCAGCGGGGTAACTCCTACAATGAGCAGTTCTTC.

This clonotype occurred many times. V usage is TRBV12-3 or TRBV12-4 and J usage is TRBJ2-1; 9 nucleotides match TRBD1. This CDR3 region has 16 residues. The V segment lost 0 bases and the J segment 7 bases; nucleotides outside the gene matches: 7. The CDR3 loop is CASSLALYRGLNEQFF. The CDR3 nucleotides are TGTGCCAGCAGTTTAGCTCTTTACAGGGGGCTGAATGAGCAGTTCTTC.

This clonotype came up a few times. The CDR3 sequence is CASSIGTLLYEQYF. The CDR3 DNA sequence: TGTGCCAGTAGTATAGGGACACTTCTTTACGAGCAGTACTTC. The chain carries TRBV19 and TRBJ2-7; weak D call: TRBD1 (5 bases). Germline V gene lookup returns CDR1 LNHDA and CDR2 SQIVND (reference sequence). V was shortened by 1 base and J by 4 bases, with 11 bases between the two germline ends. The CDR3 consists of 14 residues.

There are many counts of this clonotype. The J gene is TRBJ2-2, the V gene TRBV18, with 7 bases lining up with TRBD1. There are 16 residues in the CDR3. Trimming took 3 bases from V and 2 from J; bases not matched to a gene: 6. The germline V gene encodes CDR1 KGHSH and CDR2 LQKENI. The CDR3 nucleotides are TGTGCCAGCTCACCGACAGGGAATCGTAACACCGGGGAGCTGTTTTTT. It yields the protein CASSPTGNRNTGELFF. The entire variable domain, with the rest obtained from reference TRBV18 and TRBJ2-2, is as follows: NAGVMQNPRHLVRRRGQEARLRCSPMKGHSHVYWYRQLPEEGLKFMVYLQKENIIDESGMPKERFSAEFPKEGPSILRIQQVVRGDSAAYFCASSPTGNRNTGELFFGEGSRLTVL.

This clonotype has ten or more counts. V and J are TRBV6-1 and TRBJ2-2; 10 bases are a match to TRBD1. There are 18 residues in the CDR3. CDR1 and CDR2 from the germline V gene are MNHNS and SASEGT. Trimming at V came to 5 bases and at J to 4 bases, leaving 13 bases not matched to a gene. CDR3 DNA sequence: TGTGCCAGCAGTCTTACCCTCCCGGGACAGGGGCCCACCGGGGAGCTGTTTTTT. Encoded protein: CASSLTLPGQGPTGELFF.

This clonotype showed up many times. V is TRBV18 and J is TRBJ2-5, with 8 positions matching TRBD2. The junction had 5 bases not matched to a gene; V was cut back by 3 bases and J by 2 bases. Germline V gene sequence: CDR1 KGHSH, CDR2 LQKENI. This CDR3 spans 15 amino acids. In DNA, the CDR3 is TGTGCCAGCTCACCGACTAGCGCAAGACAAGAGACCCAGTACTTC. It specifies CASSPTSARQETQYF.

This clonotype was recorded at least ten times. This chain links TRBV27 with TRBJ1-5; D unclear. V was clipped by 6 bases and J by 5 bases, with 11 bases between them. Germline assignment: CDR1 MNHEY and CDR2 SMNVEV (reference sequence). This CDR3 is 13 amino acids long. CDR3 nucleotide sequence: TGTGCCAGCAGAAAGGGAGTGGATCAGCCCCAGCATTTT. Protein product: CASRKGVDQPQHF.

This clonotype was counted many times. V is TRBV28 and J is TRBJ1-1; 7 bases fit TRBD1. CDR1 and CDR2 from the germline V gene are MDHEN and SYDVKM. The CDR3 consists of 13 residues. Trimming removed 5 bases from V and 8 bases from J; junction bases left unmatched: 8. CDR3 in DNA: TGTGCCAGCAGTCAAACTGGGACAGTCGAAGCTTTCTTT. Translating gives CASSQTGTVEAFF. The variable domain in full, with the rest retrieved from reference TRBV28 and TRBJ1-1, is DVKVTQSSRYLVKRTGEKVFLECVQDMDHENMFWYRQDPGLGLRLIYFSYDVKMKEKGDIPEGYSVSREKKERFSLILESASTNQTSMYLCASSQTGTVEAFFGQGTRLTVV.

This clonotype was observed many times. The chain couples TRBV2 to TRBJ2-3, with 8 positions matching TRBD2. The V gene end was trimmed by 8 bases and the J gene end by 4 bases; junction bases not matched to a gene: 5. Germline V CDR1 and CDR2: SNHLY, FYNNEI. The CDR3 runs 13 residues. CDR3 region: CASGGLAADTQYF. CDR3 coding DNA: TGTGCCAGCGGTGGACTAGCAGCAGATACGCAGTATTTT.

There are many counts of this clonotype. The chain's CDR3 is CASSPSRAPYEQYF. CDR3 nucleotide sequence: TGTGCCAGCAGCCCTAGCAGGGCACCTTACGAGCAGTACTTC. This sequence joins TRBV11-2 and TRBJ2-7, with D possibly being TRBD1 or TRBD2 (5 bases each). In germline, CDR1 is SGHAT, CDR2 FQNNGV. Trimming removed 5 bases from V and 4 bases from J, with 15 bases in between. This CDR3 is built from 14 residues.